One sample yielded the 21 T cell receptor beta chains listed below, sequenced in a study of molecular identifiers for immune sequencing clone quantification. TCRdb fed the PCR reads into MiXCR, producing one record per CDR3 protein. The sample includes about 98,000 distinct CDR3 sequences, 30% to 35% seen only once; the top ten take roughly 10%. Sequenced material: naive CD8+ T cells from blood, with Jurkat cell RNA spiked in. Documented subset: FACS-sorted CD8+CD4-CCR7+CD45RA+ naive T cells. These receptors originate from a human donor in good health. Some libraries in this study had Jurkat cell RNA spiked in.

This clonotype was found once. A much more abundant neighbour one base away suggests this may be a read error. The chain links TRBV13 to TRBJ2-5; tentatively, D is TRBD2 (7 bases). Germline CDR1 PRHDT, CDR2 FYEKMQ (reference sequence). V lost 5 bases and J lost 6, with 19 bases in between. The CDR3 covers 15 residues. CDR3 residues: CASSPTGGRIQTQYF. The CDR3 DNA reads TGTGCCAGCAGCCCGACCGGGGGGCGGATACAGACCCAGTACTTC.

In regard to this clonotype: The junction departs from germline at one end; a sequencing error may be responsible. The chain combines TRBV25-1 with TRBJ2-7; 8 nucleotides agree with TRBD1. The germline V gene has CDR1 MGHDK and CDR2 SYGVNS. The length of the CDR3 is 13 residues. The DNA of the CDR3 is TGTGCCGGCAGTGTCGACAGGGGCCACGAGCAGTACTTC. This gives the protein CAGSVDRGHEQYF.

This clonotype showed up just a few times. V and J are TRBV20-1 and TRBJ2-7, with D unresolved. V lost 0 bases to trimming and J lost 3 bases, with 15 bases between them. Germline CDR1 is DFQATT and CDR2 is SNEGSKA (reference sequence). The CDR3 runs to 15 residues. Here the CDR3 reads CSARDPGPFGYEQYF. CDR3 DNA sequence: TGCAGTGCTAGAGACCCCGGGCCCTTTGGCTACGAGCAGTACTTC.

Comment on this clonotype: The final CDR3 position lacks the conserved phenylalanine or tryptophan, pointing to a likely read error. The chain employs TRBV4-3 and TRBJ1-1, with no clear D. Per the germline V gene, CDR1 is LGHNA and CDR2 is YSLEER. V shed 0 bases and J shed 5 bases, with 13 bases lying between them. This CDR3 comprises 15 residues. For the CDR3, the DNA is TGCGCCAGCAGCCAAGATTGGGCAGGTGTTACTGAAGCTTTCTAT. Amino acids: CASSQDWAGVTEAFY.

This rearrangement joins TRBV6-2 or TRBV6-3 to TRBJ1-5; 7 nucleotides agree with TRBD1. CDR3 length equals 15 residues. The germline CDR1 and CDR2 sequences are MNHEY and SVGEGT. With V trimmed by 5 bases and J by 2 bases, 6 bases remained unmatched. This chain's CDR3 is CASSQYRGGNQPQHF. CDR3 coding DNA: TGTGCCAGCAGTCAATACAGGGGCGGCAATCAGCCCCAGCATTTT.

The sample holds many counts of this clonotype. The V gene is TRBV28, the J gene TRBJ2-7; 13 positions match TRBD2. The CDR3 length is 16 residues. With 6 bases clipped from V and 2 bases from J, the junction kept 7 bases outside the gene matches. Germline V CDR1 and CDR2: MDHEN, SYDVKM. Written as DNA, the CDR3 is TGTGCCAGCAGCAAACTGACTAGCGGGAGGCCCTACGAGCAGTACTTC. This gives the protein CASSKLTSGRPYEQYF.

The chain is built from TRBV27 and TRBJ2-3; 9 bases map to TRBD2. With 3 bases clipped from V and 4 bases from J, the junction kept 8 bases outside the gene matches. Germline V gives CDR1 MNHEY, CDR2 SMNVEV (reference sequence). The CDR3 covers 16 residues. The CDR3 here is CASSFGTSTFADTQYF. The CDR3 DNA follows: TGTGCCAGCAGTTTTGGGACTAGCACCTTCGCAGATACGCAGTATTTT.

The CDR3 protein is CATSPGQGELGANVLTF. CDR3 DNA sequence: TGTGCCACCAGTCCGGGACAGGGGGAGCTGGGGGCCAACGTCCTGACTTTC. The chain employs TRBV15 and TRBJ2-6, with TRBD1 matching 11 bases. V shed 6 bases, J shed 4 bases, and the junction held 8 bases outside the gene matches. CDR3 length: 17 residues. CDR1 is LNHNV and CDR2 is YYDKDF in the germline V gene (reference sequence).

Concerning this clonotype: A much larger clone lies one base from this, so it may be a read error. The chain has TRBV7-6 and TRBJ2-3; 9 nucleotides align to TRBD2. Germline V gene lookup returns CDR1 SGHVS and CDR2 FNYEAQ. The CDR3 loop spans 15 amino acids. The CDR3 sequence is CASSILAGIEDTLYF. CDR3 coding DNA: TGTGCCAGCAGCATTCTAGCGGGAATCGAAGATACGCTGTATTTT.

This clonotype came up a few times. This chain joins TRBV28 and TRBJ2-7; D assignment may be TRBD1 or TRBD2 (5 bases each). Between the trimmed V and J ends, which lost 7 bases and 2 bases, there was a span of 18 bases. This CDR3 has 15 residues. In germline, CDR1 is MDHEN, CDR2 SYDVKM. As DNA, the CDR3 is TGTGCCAGCAATTCTCGGGACCGCGGAGCCTACGAGCAGTACTTC. Translating it yields CASNSRDRGAYEQYF.

This clonotype was detected ten times or more. V usage is TRBV14 and J usage is TRBJ2-3; D remains ambiguous. Germline loops: CDR1 SGHDN, CDR2 FVKESK. The CDR3 extends over 15 amino acids. V lost 0 bases and J 4 bases, leaving 11 bases between the germline ends. CDR3 in DNA: TGTGCCAGCAGCCAAGATCATTCTGCTTCAGATACGCAGTATTTT. Translated, it gives CASSQDHSASDTQYF.

J is TRBJ2-3 and V is TRBV15, with D perhaps matching TRBD2 (5 bases). The V end was cut by 1 base, the J end by 1 base, with 6 bases between. This CDR3 spans 14 amino acids. Germline V gene lookup returns CDR1 LNHNV and CDR2 YYDKDF (reference sequence). The CDR3: CATSRVRGTDTQYF. The CDR3 DNA reads TGTGCCACCAGCAGAGTGAGGGGCACAGATACGCAGTATTTT.

This rearrangement joins TRBV4-3 to TRBJ2-1; 7 nucleotides match TRBD2. Looked up from germline, CDR1 is LGHNA and CDR2 is YSLEER. The junction had 9 bases not matched to a gene; V was cut back by 1 base and J by 6 bases. This CDR3 is built from 16 residues. CDR3 amino acids: CASSQGLAHPSNEQFF. DNA of the CDR3: TGCGCCAGCAGCCAAGGACTAGCCCACCCAAGCAATGAGCAGTTCTTC.

This clonotype has a count of ten or more. As DNA, the CDR3 is TGCGCCAGCAGCCCGTCACAGGGTACCCACGAGCAGTACTTC. The encoded protein is CASSPSQGTHEQYF. This sequence joins TRBV4-1 and TRBJ2-7; D might be TRBD1 (6 bases). Trimming stripped 4 bases from V and 5 bases from J, with 15 bases between. The CDR3 runs 14 residues. The germline gives CDR1 MGHRA, CDR2 YSYEKL.

About this clonotype itself: One base away lies a much larger clone, so this may be a sequencing read error. The chain links TRBV28 to TRBJ2-4; unclear D gene. This CDR3 region has 14 residues. The germline gives CDR1 MDHEN, CDR2 SYDVKM. In DNA form, the CDR3 reads TGTGCCAGCAGCCGTAAGGTAGCCACAAACATTCAGTACTTC. It yields the protein CASSRKVATNIQYF.

As to this clonotype: Germline is not matched at one junction end, which may reflect a read error. This chain joins TRBV9 and TRBJ1-2; no firm D call. Germline V lookup: CDR1 SGDLS, CDR2 YYNGEE. This CDR3 comprises 15 residues. This CDR3 is CASSPYPTKNYGYSF. Here the CDR3 DNA reads TGTGCCAGCAGCCCCTACCCGACAAAGAACTATGGCTACTCCTTC.

The sample holds many counts of this clonotype. The chain employs TRBV7-2 and TRBJ2-5, with TRBD2 matching 14 bases. The CDR3 length is 16 residues. V lost 5 bases, J lost 4 bases, and 6 bases stayed unmatched. CDR1 is SGHTA, CDR2 FQGNSA, per germline. As DNA, the CDR3 is TGTGCCAGCAGCCCGGGACTAGCGGGAGTGGGAGAGACCCAGTACTTC. It specifies CASSPGLAGVGETQYF.

The chain links TRBV11-2 to TRBJ2-1; TRBD2 matches at 7 bases. V trimming: 4 bases; J trimming: 0 bases; junction bases outside the gene matches: 3. Germline CDR1 SGHAT, CDR2 FQNNGV. The CDR3 spans 15 residues. CDR3 region: CASSSSGSSYNEQFF. The CDR3 nucleotides are TGTGCCAGCAGCTCTAGCGGTAGCTCCTACAATGAGCAGTTCTTC.

This clonotype was seen a handful of times. J is TRBJ1-2 and V is TRBV10-2; 7 bases agree with TRBD1. CDR1 is WSHSY, CDR2 SAAADI, per germline. The CDR3 length is 11 residues. With V trimmed by 6 bases and J by 7 bases, 2 bases remained unmatched. The CDR3 protein is CASRGTAGYTF. For the CDR3, the DNA is TGCGCCAGCAGAGGGACAGCTGGCTACACCTTC.

Concerning this clonotype itself: An end of the junction does not agree with germline; a read error may underlie this. The chain has TRBV19 and TRBJ2-3, with D hard to call. The CDR3 totals 13 residues. Germline-derived CDR1 and CDR2 are LNHDA and SQIVND (reference sequence). The CDR3: CVSSSVSTDTQYF. DNA for the CDR3: TGTGTCAGTAGTAGTGTGAGCACAGATACGCAGTATTTT.

J is TRBJ1-5 and V is TRBV19; D possibly corresponds to TRBD1 (6 bases). The CDR3 has 15 residues. Trimming took 5 bases from V and 0 from J, leaving 11 bases between them. Germline CDR1 and CDR2: LNHDA and SQIVND (reference sequence). The CDR3 sequence: CASSGQWRSNQPQHF. The CDR3 region has the DNA TGTGCCAGTAGTGGACAGTGGCGTAGCAATCAGCCCCAGCATTTT.